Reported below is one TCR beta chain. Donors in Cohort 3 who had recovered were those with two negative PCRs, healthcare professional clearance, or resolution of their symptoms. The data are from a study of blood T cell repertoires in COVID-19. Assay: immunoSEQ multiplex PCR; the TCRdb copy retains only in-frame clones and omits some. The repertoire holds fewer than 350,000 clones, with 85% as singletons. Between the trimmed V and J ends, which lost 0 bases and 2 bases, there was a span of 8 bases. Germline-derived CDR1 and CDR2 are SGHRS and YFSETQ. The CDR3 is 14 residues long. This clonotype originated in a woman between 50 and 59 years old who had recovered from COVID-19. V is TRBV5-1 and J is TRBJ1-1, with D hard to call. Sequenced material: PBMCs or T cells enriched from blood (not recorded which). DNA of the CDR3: TGCGCCAGCAGCTTGGAGTGGCAAAACACTGAAGCTTTCTTT. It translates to CASSLEWQNTEAFF.